These T cell receptor beta chains were read from a single sample in a study of shared clonotypes between healthy human individuals. TCRdb's copy holds only in-frame clones and misses some; the assay was immunoSEQ multiplex PCR. Of around 700,000 clones in the sample, approximately 75% were seen once. Material: memory CD4+ T cells sorted from blood. Every receptor here comes from a woman aged 25 to 45 in good health. CDR3s include the opening cysteine and the closing phenylalanine or tryptophan. Fields, in order: V gene, clone size, CDR3 length, J gene, D gene, CDR3 DNA, CDR3 protein. A D gene is named only where the DNA matches it firmly. Clone size appears in some rows only: once, few, many, or a class for an expanded clone.

>TRBV19|NA|13|TRBJ1-2|NA
TGTGCCAGTAACCGCGGCACCGGGGGTGGCTACACCTTC
CASNRGTGGGYTF
>TRBV19|NA|14|TRBJ2-3|NA
TGTGCCAGTAGTGACGGTGGTGGATCAGATACGCAGTATTTT
CASSDGGGSDTQYF
>TRBV14|NA|15|TRBJ2-7|NA
TGTGCCAGCAGCCAAGTGGCAGGGGTCGCCTACGAGCAGTACTTC
CASSQVAGVAYEQYF
>TRBV2|NA|15|TRBJ1-1|NA
TGTGCCAGCAGTGCCACAGGGAATGTGAACACTGAAGCTTTCTTT
CASSATGNVNTEAFF
>TRBV19|NA|16|TRBJ2-1|TRBD1
TGTGCCAGTAGCGGGACAGGGGGAAGCTCCTACAATGAGCAGTTCTTC
CASSGTGGSSYNEQFF
>TRBV14|NA|12|TRBJ2-7|NA
TGTGCCAGCAGCCCAGGGGCCTACGAGCAGTACTTC
CASSPGAYEQYF
>TRBV29-1|NA|16|TRBJ2-3|TRBD2
TGCAGCGCCGCGGCCTTAGCGGGAGTGAAGGCAGATACGCAGTATTTT
CSAAALAGVKADTQYF
>TRBV28|NA|12|TRBJ1-1|NA
TGTGCCAGCAGTTCGCTACCCGTCAGGGCTTTCTTT
CASSSLPVRAFF
>TRBV6-5|many|15|TRBJ1-2|TRBD1
TGTGCCAGCAGCCGGGACAGCAACCTTAACTATGGCTACACCTTC
CASSRDSNLNYGYTF
>TRBV9|NA|16|TRBJ2-2|TRBD2
TGTGCCAGCAGCGTCAAACTAGCGGGAGGGCCCGGGGAGCTGTTTTTT
CASSVKLAGGPGELFF
>TRBV28|NA|14|TRBJ2-3|NA
TGTGCCAGCAACTGGGGCGGGCACGCAGATACGCAGTATTTT
CASNWGGHADTQYF
>TRBV7-8|NA|14|TRBJ2-7|NA
TGTGCCAGCAGCTTCGTAGGACTGGCCTACGAGCAGTACTTC
CASSFVGLAYEQYF
>TRBV19|NA|16|TRBJ1-5|TRBD1
TGTGCCAGTAGTATCCAGGGGGCAGGTGGCAATCAGCCCCAGCATTTT
CASSIQGAGGNQPQHF
>TRBV7-8|NA|12|TRBJ2-3|NA
TGTGCCAGCACCGATTCCTGGGATACGCAGTATTTT
CASTDSWDTQYF
>TRBV6-5|once|14|TRBJ2-7|TRBD1
TGTGCCAGCAGTCAACAGGGGGCTGTCTACGAGCAGTACTTC
CASSQQGAVYEQYF
>TRBV21-1|NA|19|TRBJ2-4|NA
TGTGCCAGCAGCCCAAGGAGGATGGGACAGAAACTAGCCAAAAACATTCAGTACTTC
CASSPRRMGQKLAKNIQYF
>TRBV19|NA|15|TRBJ1-5|NA
TGTGCCAGTAACAGGGCGGTGGGGAGCAATCAGCCCCAGCATTTT
CASNRAVGSNQPQHF
>TRBV6-5|once|15|TRBJ1-5|TRBD1
TGTGCCAGCAGTTCAGGGGGGGTATTGGGTCAGCCCCAGCATTTT
CASSSGGVLGQPQHF
>TRBV5-1|NA|14|TRBJ2-1|NA
TGCGCCAGCAGCTTGGGAATAGATAACCATGAGCAGTTCTTC
CASSLGIDNHEQFF
>TRBV10-2|NA|15|TRBJ1-4|NA
TGCGCCAGCAGGGAGGGCGTGGGAACCGGTGAAAAACTGTTTTTT
CASREGVGTGEKLFF
>TRBV11-2|NA|15|TRBJ2-1|TRBD2
TGTGCCAGCAGGCCAACTAGCGGGATCTACAATGAGCAGTTCTTC
CASRPTSGIYNEQFF
>TRBV5-4|NA|15|TRBJ1-5|NA
TGTGCCAGCAGCTTCTCGGGTGGCGGCAATCAGCCCCAGCATTTT
CASSFSGGGNQPQHF
>TRBV18|few|14|TRBJ2-5|NA
TGTGCCAGCTCACCCTCGGGGAGTGGAGAGACCCAGTACTTC
CASSPSGSGETQYF
>TRBV14|NA|17|TRBJ1-1|NA
TGTGCCAGCAGCCGGCTACGGGACTTTTTAATATCCGCTGAAGCTTTCTTT
CASSRLRDFLISAEAFF
>TRBV28|NA|13|TRBJ2-7|NA
TGTGCCAGCAGCCGACTTGACGGTGTCGAGCAGTACTTC
CASSRLDGVEQYF
>TRBV7-9|NA|12|TRBJ2-7|NA
TGTGCCAGCAGTAGACCCTGGCGCGAGCAGTACTTC
CASSRPWREQYF
>TRBV29-1|NA|14|TRBJ2-1|TRBD2
TGCAGCGTTCGCCGAGCGGGAGTAGTCAATGAGCAGTTCTTC
CSVRRAGVVNEQFF
>TRBV30|few|14|TRBJ2-3|NA
TGTGCCTGGAGTTCCGGGACTTTACGGGATACGCAGTATTTT
CAWSSGTLRDTQYF
>TRBV12-1|NA|15|TRBJ2-7|NA
TGTGCCAGCAGCCCGGGGCGGGCTCTCCTGGACGAGCAGTACTTC
CASSPGRALLDEQYF
>TRBV5-6|NA|15|TRBJ2-3|NA
TGTGCCAGCAGCTTCAGCGGCGGGAATCCAGATACGCAGTATTTT
CASSFSGGNPDTQYF
>TRBV5-1|NA|15|TRBJ1-1|NA
TGCGCCAGCAGCTTGGCCTCGGGGGCGCGGACTGAAGCTTTCTTT
CASSLASGARTEAFF
>TRBV7-9|NA|14|TRBJ2-7|TRBD2
TGTGCCAGCAGCCGAGCGGGAGGCCCCTACGAGCAGTACTTC
CASSRAGGPYEQYF
>TRBV6-5|NA|14|TRBJ2-2|NA
TGTGCCAGCAGACGCGACGGGGGAGTAGGGGAGCTGTTTTTT
CASRRDGGVGELFF
>TRBV14|NA|13|TRBJ2-7|NA
TGTGCCAGCAGCCAGGGGTACAACTTCGAGCAGTACTTC
CASSQGYNFEQYF
>TRBV18|few|13|TRBJ1-1|NA
TGTGCCAGCTCACCACCGGTCCCCACTGAAGCTTTCTTT
CASSPPVPTEAFF
>TRBV2|NA|13|TRBJ2-7|NA
TGTGCCAGCGGAAGGACTAACTCCTACGAGCAGTACTTC
CASGRTNSYEQYF
>TRBV2|NA|12|TRBJ2-7|NA
TGTGCCACCGTACCCGGGACATACGAGCAGTACTTC
CATVPGTYEQYF
>TRBV6-5|NA|13|TRBJ2-7|NA
TGTGCCAGCAGAAAACAGTCGTCCTACGAGCAGTACTTC
CASRKQSSYEQYF
>TRBV5-1|few|19|TRBJ2-7|TRBD2
TGCGCCAGCAGTCTAAGACCGGGACTAGCGGGAGGGGGATCCTACGAGCAGTACTTC
CASSLRPGLAGGGSYEQYF
>TRBV15|NA|16|TRBJ2-1|NA
TGTGCCACCAGCAGTATCCTAGCGAGACCCTACAATGAGCAGTTCTTC
CATSSILARPYNEQFF
>TRBV5-1|few|17|TRBJ2-3|NA
TGCGCCAGCAGCTCGACTGCTGGCAGCCCTAGCACAGATACGCAGTATTTT
CASSSTAGSPSTDTQYF
>TRBV4-1|NA|14|TRBJ1-4|NA
TGCGCCAGCAGCCGGACCTTAGAAGATGAAAAACTGTTTTTT
CASSRTLEDEKLFF
>TRBV4-1|once|15|TRBJ1-1|NA
TGCGCCAGCAGCCAAGGGAGGGAATGGGGTACTGAAGCTTTCTTT
CASSQGREWGTEAFF
>TRBV4-2|NA|16|TRBJ2-2|NA
TGTGCCAGCAGCCAAGATACCGGGAGCGCGATCGGGGAGCTGTTTTTT
CASSQDTGSAIGELFF
>TRBV2|NA|12|TRBJ2-1|TRBD1
TGTGCCAGCAGCAGACAGGGCAGCGAGCAGTTCTTC
CASSRQGSEQFF
>TRBV29-1|NA|15|TRBJ2-7|TRBD2
TGCAGCGTTGTGAGGACTAGCGGGAGGGCCGACGAGCAGTACTTC
CSVVRTSGRADEQYF
>TRBV7-3|NA|13|TRBJ2-5|NA
TGTGCCAGCAGCTTATGGCGGGGAGAGACCCAGTACTTC
CASSLWRGETQYF
>TRBV5-1|NA|16|TRBJ2-3|NA
TGCGCCAGCACCATTGCCCAGGGGCAGGGCACAGATACGCAGTATTTT
CASTIAQGQGTDTQYF
>TRBV25-1|few|18|TRBJ2-6|NA
TGTGCCAGCAGTGGAGGGGATACCCACACCTCTGGGGCCAACGTCCTGACTTTC
CASSGGDTHTSGANVLTF
>TRBV2|NA|11|TRBJ1-4|NA
TGTGCCAGCTGCCTCTATGAAAAACTGTTTTTT
CASCLYEKLFF
>TRBV6-1|NA|13|TRBJ1-2|NA
TGTGCCAGCAGTGAATTGGGGAACTATGGCTACACCTTC
CASSELGNYGYTF
>TRBV6-1|NA|16|TRBJ1-2|NA
TGTGCCAGCAGTGAAACTTCCCTCAACCCCCTATATGGCTACACCTTC
CASSETSLNPLYGYTF
>TRBV19|NA|15|TRBJ2-7|NA
TGTGCCAGTAGCCGGGGCGGGGGCCGATCGGGCGAGCAGTACTTC
CASSRGGGRSGEQYF
>TRBV10-3|few|14|TRBJ2-3|NA
TGTGCCATCAGGGGAGCGGTTAGCACAGATACGCAGTATTTT
CAIRGAVSTDTQYF